The subject of this entry is one TCR beta chain. Trimming removed 4 bases at V and 3 bases at J, with 12 bases between. The CDR3 runs 15 residues. From germline, CDR1 is KGHDR and CDR2 SFDVKD. This entry belongs to a study of T cell responses to AZD1222 COVID-19 vaccine. Only in-frame clones appear in the TCRdb table, and some are missing; sequencing was by immunoSEQ multiplex PCR. This table has around 150,000 clones, 90% appearing once. V usage is TRBV24-1 and J usage is TRBJ1-5; D is perhaps TRBD1 (6 bases). The sample here was peripheral blood, taken on day 0 of AZD1222 vaccination. This TCR derives from an adult in good health. CDR3: CATSDSGQFNQPQHF. The CDR3 DNA sequence: TGTGCCACCAGTGACAGTGGACAGTTCAATCAGCCCCAGCATTTT.